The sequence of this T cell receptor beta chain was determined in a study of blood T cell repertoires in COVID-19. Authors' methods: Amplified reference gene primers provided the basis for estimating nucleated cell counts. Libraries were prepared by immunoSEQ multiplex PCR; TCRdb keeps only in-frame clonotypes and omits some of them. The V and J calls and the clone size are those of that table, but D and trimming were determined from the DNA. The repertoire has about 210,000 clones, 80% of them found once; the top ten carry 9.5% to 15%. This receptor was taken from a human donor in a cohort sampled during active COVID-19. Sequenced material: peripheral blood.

In nucleotides, the CDR3 is TGTGCCAGCAGCGTAGAACCAGGGTTTAGTGGCTACACCTTC. It translates to CASSVEPGFSGYTF. The V call is TRBV9, the J call TRBJ1-2; TRBD1 might be the D (5 bases). CDR3 length equals 14 residues. V was shortened by 0 bases and J by 7 bases, with 13 bases between the two germline ends. Germline assignment: CDR1 SGDLS and CDR2 YYNGEE.